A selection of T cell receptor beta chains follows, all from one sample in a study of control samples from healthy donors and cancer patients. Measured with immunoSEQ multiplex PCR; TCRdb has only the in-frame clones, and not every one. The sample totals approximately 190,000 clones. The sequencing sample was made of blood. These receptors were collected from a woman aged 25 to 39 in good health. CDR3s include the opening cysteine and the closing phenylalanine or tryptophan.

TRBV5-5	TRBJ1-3	CASSTGQHSGNTIYF
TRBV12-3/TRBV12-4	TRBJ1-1	CASSLQGRTEAFF
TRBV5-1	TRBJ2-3	CASSLGRTGRDTQYF
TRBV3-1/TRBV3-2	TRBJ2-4	CASSRRGAKNIQYF
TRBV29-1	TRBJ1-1	CSVGSDEAFF
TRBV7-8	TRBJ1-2	CASRPDGNYGYTF
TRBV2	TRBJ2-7	CASSAASPYYEQYF
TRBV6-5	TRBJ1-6	CASSYSIGGIPSPLHF
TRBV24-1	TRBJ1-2	CATSEPDRVDGYTF
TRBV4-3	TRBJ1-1	CASSQDRGVTEAFF
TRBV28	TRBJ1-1	CASRISPVAGAAEAFF
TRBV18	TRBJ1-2	CASSRRTGEGNGYTF
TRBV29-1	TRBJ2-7	CSVEAGEGQYF
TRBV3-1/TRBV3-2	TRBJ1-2	CASTPRGKNYGYTF
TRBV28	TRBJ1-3	CASSLPGYSGNTIYF
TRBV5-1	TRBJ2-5	CASSFNGRKKTQYF
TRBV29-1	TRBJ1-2	CSVGDSLYGYTF
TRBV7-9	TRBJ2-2	CASSLNAWAGELFF
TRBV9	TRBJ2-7	CASSVGAGAVNEQYF
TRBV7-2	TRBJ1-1	CASSLVSWGQGEAFF
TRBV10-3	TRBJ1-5	CAISIGGSNQPQHF
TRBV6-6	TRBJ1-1	CASSYVGRSNTEAFF
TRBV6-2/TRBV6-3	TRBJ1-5	CASSYDVDRGQPQHF
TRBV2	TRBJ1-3	CASVRGSGNTIYF
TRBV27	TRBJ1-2	CASRHAGGAVGGYTF
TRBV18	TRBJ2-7	CASSPTSAGGSGEQYF
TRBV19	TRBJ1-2	CASKGDRDRLSRGYTF
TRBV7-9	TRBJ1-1	CASSAHRGGDTEAFF
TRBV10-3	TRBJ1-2	CAISAWEGNYGYTF
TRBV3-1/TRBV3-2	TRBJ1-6	CASSQETREYSPLHF
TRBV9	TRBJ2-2	CASSVMSGISNTGELFF
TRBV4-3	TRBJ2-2	CASSEGVAGATGELFF
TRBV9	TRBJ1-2	CASSAGGQGPVGYTF
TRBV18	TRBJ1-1	CASSPLRSGQVEAFF
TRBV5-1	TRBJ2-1	CASSLDASSYNEQFF
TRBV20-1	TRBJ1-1	CSASLEFEAFF
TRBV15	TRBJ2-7	CATSRGTGTGVGEQYF
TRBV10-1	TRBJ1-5	CASPSHGASNQPQHF
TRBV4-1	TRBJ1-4	CASSQGASRDEKLFF
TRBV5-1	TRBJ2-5	CASSLEGGRETQYF